What follows are 15 T cell receptor beta chains derived from one specimen sequenced in a study of shared clonotypes between healthy human individuals. TCRdb keeps only in-frame clones here, not all; method: immunoSEQ multiplex PCR. The sample lists about 490,000 clones, approximately 84% occurring once. Sequenced: PBMCs. All receptors derive from a middle-aged woman in good health. Some clones in this sample may be carry-over from other donors' samples.

The chain links TRBV4-3 to TRBJ2-4; tentative D call: TRBD1 (5 bases). Germline assignment: CDR1 LGHNA and CDR2 YSLEER. This CDR3 spans 13 amino acids. Trimming removed 4 bases from V and 5 bases from J, with 9 bases in between. The CDR3 DNA follows: TGCGCCAGCAGCCTTAAAGGGGAAAACATTCAGTACTTC. Protein: CASSLKGENIQYF.

This clone was detected only once. The chain combines TRBV7-6 with TRBJ2-5; 11 bases are a match to TRBD2. The CDR3 spans 16 residues. The trim removed 1 base at V and 4 bases at J, leaving 5 bases unmatched. The germline V gene encodes CDR1 SGHVS and CDR2 FNYEAQ. CDR3 sequence (DNA): TGTGCCAGCAGCTTAGGGCTAGCGGGAGGTACAGAGACCCAGTACTTC. It is translated as CASSLGLAGGTETQYF.

This sequence joins TRBV9 and TRBJ2-1; 15 bases align to TRBD2. Trimming took 4 bases from V and 6 from J; bases not matched to a gene: 8. The CDR3 sequence is 17 residues long. CDR1 and CDR2 (germline): SGDLS, YYNGEE. CDR3 sequence (DNA): TGTGCCAGCAGCCCCCAGAGGGGACTAGCGGGAGGCAATGAGCAGTTCTTC. Translation: CASSPQRGLAGGNEQFF. The whole variable domain, filled in from reference TRBV9 and TRBJ2-1, reads DSGVTQTPKHLITATGQRVTLRCSPRSGDLSVYWYQQSLDQGLQFLIQYYNGEERAKGNILERFSAQQFPDLHSELNLSSLELGDSALYFCASSPQRGLAGGNEQFFGPGTRLTVL.

This clone has at least ten counts. Additional DNA sequences in this sample encode the identical CDR3. V is TRBV7-8 and J is TRBJ2-5; D could derive from TRBD1 or TRBD2 (6 bases each). The J call may not be correct, given that the DNA end is closer to TRBJ2-7. CDR1 is SGHVS and CDR2 is FQNEAQ in the germline V gene. This CDR3 contains 12 residues. The CDR3 coding sequence is TGTGCCAGCAGCCACGGGGGCGGCGAGCAGTACTTC. Translating it yields CASSHGGGEQYF.

The J gene is TRBJ1-1, the V gene TRBV5-1; 9 bases are a match to TRBD1. Losses at the gene ends were 4 bases for V and 7 bases for J; bases not matched to a gene: 8. The germline V gene encodes CDR1 SGHRS and CDR2 YFSETQ. This CDR3 has 14 residues. CDR3 amino acids: CASSTGTGSIEAFF. DNA of the CDR3: TGCGCCAGCAGCACCGGGACAGGGTCTATTGAAGCTTTCTTT.

In this sample, this clone turned up many times. Other DNA sequences from this sample encode an identical CDR3 as well. V is TRBV11-2 and J is TRBJ1-2; 7 nucleotides align to TRBD1. V shed 5 bases and J 2 bases; nucleotides not matched to a gene: 2. In germline, CDR1 is SGHAT, CDR2 FQNNGV. There are 13 residues in the CDR3. Written as DNA, the CDR3 is TGTGCCAGCAGCCCGACAGGGAACTATGGCTACACCTTC. Protein product: CASSPTGNYGYTF.

With regard to this clone: A read error is likely here: a far larger clone is one base away. This rearrangement joins TRBV18 to TRBJ1-1, with a tentative D call TRBD1 (5 bases). Germline CDR1 is KGHSH and CDR2 is LQKENI. The length of the CDR3 is 12 residues. The CDR3 is CASCSGTTKAFF. CDR3 nucleotides: TGTGCCAGCTGTTCAGGGACCACTAAAGCTTTCTTT.

The chain is built from TRBV6-5 and TRBJ2-7; 11 bases fit TRBD2. CDR1 and CDR2 from the germline V gene are MNHEY and SVGAGI. V shed 3 bases, J shed 5 bases, and the junction held 6 bases outside the gene matches. CDR3 length: 15 residues. The CDR3 sequence is CASSYRTSGSHEQYF. CDR3 coding DNA: TGTGCCAGCAGTTATAGGACTAGCGGGTCCCACGAGCAGTACTTC.

This clone was seen just once. This chain links TRBV10-3 with TRBJ2-1; 8 nucleotides agree with TRBD2. The CDR3 consists of 14 residues. J was trimmed by 1 base and V by 7 bases; bases with no gene match: 3. Germline V lookup: CDR1 ENHRY, CDR2 SYGVKD. The DNA of the CDR3 is TGTGCCATCACGGGGGGGAGTTCCTACAATGAGCAGTTCTTC. This codes for CAITGGSSYNEQFF.

In its sample, this clone was seen many times. J is TRBJ2-2 and V is TRBV27; TRBD2 aligns across 8 bases. This CDR3 region has 18 residues. Germline V gives CDR1 MNHEY, CDR2 SMNVEV (reference sequence). V was pared by 7 bases and J by 3 bases, with 16 bases of the junction left unmatched. The CDR3 region has the DNA TGTGCCAGCAAAATGACTCCTGCATTAGCGGGGTACACCGGGGAGCTGTTTTTT. Its protein product is CASKMTPALAGYTGELFF.

This chain joins TRBV6-1 and TRBJ1-4; 10 nucleotides line up with TRBD1. The CDR3 loop spans 14 amino acids. Per germline, CDR1 MNHNS and CDR2 SASEGT. V shed 5 bases and J 7 bases; nucleotides not matched to a gene: 4. CDR3: CASSPRDRGEKLFF. The CDR3 DNA sequence: TGTGCCAGCAGTCCACGGGACAGGGGTGAAAAACTGTTTTTT.

This chain joins TRBV28 and TRBJ1-5; D ambiguous. The CDR3 consists of 15 residues. V was shortened by 1 base and J by 6 bases, with 13 bases between the two germline ends. Germline CDR1 reads MDHEN; CDR2 reads SYDVKM. CDR3 sequence: CASSLLAGAVQPQHF. The CDR3 DNA reads as TGTGCCAGCAGTTTATTGGCAGGCGCTGTTCAGCCCCAGCATTTT.

This clone has just one count. This chain uses TRBV7-6 with TRBJ2-7; D perhaps matches TRBD1 (5 bases). Germline V lookup: CDR1 SGHVS, CDR2 FNYEAQ. The germline V and J ends were trimmed by 0 bases and 1 base, with 10 bases remaining between them. The CDR3 spans 15 residues. The CDR3 DNA is TGTGCCAGCAGCTTAGCGGGGCCAGGGTCCTACGAGCAGTACTTC. It is translated as CASSLAGPGSYEQYF.

This clone was seen only once. The chain combines TRBV30 with TRBJ1-5, with D possibly being TRBD1 (6 bases). Germline CDR1 is GTSNPN and CDR2 is SVGIG (reference sequence). With 3 bases removed from V and 7 bases from J, the gap between germline ends came to 13 bases. This CDR3 comprises 13 residues. DNA for the CDR3: TGTGCCTGGAGCCGACAGGTGACGCAGCCCCAGCATTTT. This encodes CAWSRQVTQPQHF.

V usage is TRBV5-4 and J usage is TRBJ2-3; 8 nucleotides line up with TRBD1. Germline CDR1 reads SGHNT; CDR2 reads YYREEE (reference sequence). The CDR3 totals 17 residues. The J segment lost 2 bases and the V segment lost 1 base, leaving 9 bases of the junction unmatched. CDR3 DNA: TGTGCCAGCAGCTTGTTAGGGACAGGAGGGTTCACAGATACGCAGTATTTT. It is translated as CASSLLGTGGFTDTQYF. The full variable domain, rest sourced from reference TRBV5-4 and TRBJ2-3, is ETGVTQSPTHLIKTRGQQVTLRCSSQSGHNTVSWYQQALGQGPQFIFQYYREEENGRGNFPPRFSGLQFPNYSSELNVNALELDDSALYLCASSLLGTGGFTDTQYFGPGTRLTVL.